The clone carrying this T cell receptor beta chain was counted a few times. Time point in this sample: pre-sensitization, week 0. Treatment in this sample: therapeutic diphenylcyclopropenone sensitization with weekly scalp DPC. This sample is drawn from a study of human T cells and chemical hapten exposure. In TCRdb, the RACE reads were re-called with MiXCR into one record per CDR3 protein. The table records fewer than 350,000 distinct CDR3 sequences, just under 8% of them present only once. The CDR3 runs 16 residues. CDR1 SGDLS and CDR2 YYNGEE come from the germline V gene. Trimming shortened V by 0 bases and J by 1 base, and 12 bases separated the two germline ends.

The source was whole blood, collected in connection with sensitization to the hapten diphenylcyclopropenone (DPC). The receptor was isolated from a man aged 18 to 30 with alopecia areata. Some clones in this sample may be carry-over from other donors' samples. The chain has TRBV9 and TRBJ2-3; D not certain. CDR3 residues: CASSVDSVRRTDTQYF. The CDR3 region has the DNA TGTGCCAGCAGCGTAGATTCCGTCCGTCGCACAGATACGCAGTATTTT.